This T cell receptor beta chain derives from a study of CD8 T cells in Susac syndrome (dated 2019 in TCRdb). Looking at the study overall: The study used repertoire sequencing to test whether antigen drove CD8+ T cell activation and differentiation in Susac syndrome. The paper's findings and limits, for the study overall: The number of individuals in the TCR sequencing and HLA analysis was recognized as being relatively small.

V ends up 6 bases short and J 6 bases short, with an unmatched junction base count of 17. The CDR3 spans 16 residues, from the cysteine through the phenylalanine. Here the CDR3 DNA is all that survives: 48 bases in frame from base 1. CDR1 is given as MNHEY and CDR2 as SMNVEV, both from the germline V gene (reference sequence). This clonotype has just one count. No antigen is known for it. Base qualities are not recorded, but no much larger clone differs from it by a single base. A single read counts as weak evidence. RNA was extracted with the RNeasy kit and roughly 0.5 to 1 ug was reverse transcribed using random hexamers. TCR beta CDR3 regions were amplified with the immunoSEQ multiplex PCR assay covering 54 Vbeta and 13 Jbeta segments. To correct PCR amplification bias, a synthetic template baseline was used for both primer optimization and computational correction. The published analysis was carried out like this. Only productive sequences were kept, with reads annotated to V, D and J genes according to IMGT and analyzed in immunoSEQ Analyzer. To calculate clonality, Shannon entropy was normalized by log2 of the number of productive unique sequences and then subtracted from one. Public and private clones were assessed among the 100 most prevalent clones of each patient and control. Susac-specific clones were defined as absent from healthy and MS cohorts, 800 to 1,200 published viral clones and other ImmuneACCESS disease sequences. TCRdb reprocessing: public reads trimmed at Q25 with fastp, clones called with MiXCR, in-frame beta chains kept. Identical CDR3 proteins give one entry, which carries the most common genes and DNA. V and J calls and clone size were set by TCRdb, not the authors. The sample includes 150,000 to 200,000 distinct CDR3 sequences, with just under 95% observed a single time. Just over 0.13% of the sample lies in the top ten.

Peripheral blood CD8+ and CD4+ T cells from healthy donors, Susac syndrome patients and multiple sclerosis patients were profiled using high-throughput TCR beta sequencing. The healthy donors served as controls matched for age and sex. Bulk CD8+ and CD4+ T cells were purified by magnetic negative isolation, whereas CD8+ TEMRA cells were enriched by FACS. Blood was collected in EDTA tubes and processed within 24 hours, with PBMCs isolated through density gradient centrifugation. PBMCs destined for TCR sequencing were cryopreserved in liquid nitrogen and later thawed in a 37 °C water bath. Purity of sorted or isolated CD4+, CD8+ and CD8+ TEMRA cells was at least 90%.

Sequencing input: CD4+ T cells from PBMCs. The rearranged segments are TRBV27 and TRBJ2-7; 7 junctional bases match TRBD1. This receptor was identified in a human donor in good health. The sequenced DNA is TGTGCCAGCAGCTCGTCCCCCGCGACAGGGAAGGGCGAGCAGTACTTC. Translated, this gives CASSSSPATGKGEQYF.